The 27 T cell receptor beta chains below come from one sample, sequenced in a study of blood T cell repertoires in COVID-19. Here immunoSEQ multiplex PCR was the method, and the copy in TCRdb shows in-frame clones only, minus some. Of fewer than 450,000 clones listed, about 90% were seen once; the top ten hold approximately 0.93%. The sequenced sample consisted of PBMCs or T cells enriched from blood (not recorded which). Source of these receptors: a woman in her twenties or thirties who had recovered from COVID-19.

This rearrangement joins TRBV27 to TRBJ1-2; 8 bases are shared with TRBD1. This CDR3 contains 17 residues. Per the germline V gene, CDR1 is MNHEY and CDR2 is SMNVEV (reference sequence). Trimming cost V 3 bases and J 3 bases; bases outside gene matches: 12. The CDR3 loop reads CASSFSRRTGRDYGYTF. The CDR3 coding sequence is TGTGCCAGCAGTTTTTCCCGCCGGACAGGGAGGGACTATGGCTACACCTTC.

The V and J genes are TRBV14 and TRBJ1-6; the D gene is possibly TRBD1 (6 bases). Trimming stripped 1 base from V and 4 bases from J, with 11 bases between. This CDR3 region has 16 residues. Germline V lookup: CDR1 SGHDN, CDR2 FVKESK. The DNA of the CDR3 is TGTGCCAGCAGCCAAGTGCAGGGGAGATATAATTCACCCCTCCACTTT. Translated, it gives CASSQVQGRYNSPLHF.

V usage is TRBV7-6 and J usage is TRBJ2-2; TRBD2 agrees at 7 bases. The CDR3 loop spans 17 amino acids. Trimming cost V 3 bases and J 5 bases; bases outside gene matches: 12. Germline CDR1 is SGHVS and CDR2 is FNYEAQ. The CDR3 DNA reads TGTGCCAGCAGCTTGGAGCGGGGACCCCAATTGACCGGGGAGCTGTTTTTT. It translates to CASSLERGPQLTGELFF.

V and J are TRBV4-2 and TRBJ2-2, with TRBD2 matching over 16 bases. The trim removed 0 bases at V and 5 bases at J, leaving 6 bases unmatched. This CDR3 comprises 19 residues. Per germline, CDR1 LGHNA and CDR2 YNFKEQ. CDR3 protein: CASSQELGLAGGHTGELFF. CDR3 bases: TGTGCCAGCAGCCAAGAGCTGGGACTAGCGGGGGGGCATACCGGGGAGCTGTTTTTT.

The CDR3 bases are TGTGCCAGCAGCCCAAGGGACAGGGGACCCTACACTGAAGCTTTCTTT. Its translation: CASSPRDRGPYTEAFF. The rearrangement joins TRBV3-1 (or the pseudogene TRBV3-2) to TRBJ1-1; the match to TRBD1 covers 10 bases. The V gene end was trimmed by 4 bases and the J gene end by 3 bases; junction bases not matched to a gene: 8. Germline CDR1 reads LGHDT; CDR2 reads YNNKEL (reference sequence). The CDR3 is 16 amino acids.

CDR3 sequence: CATSRGLAGPYNEQFF. The CDR3 nucleotides are TGTGCCACCAGCAGGGGACTAGCGGGACCGTACAATGAGCAGTTCTTC. V is TRBV15 and J is TRBJ2-1, with 13 bases that match TRBD2. After removal of 3 bases from V and 4 bases from J, the junction contained 3 bases not matched to a gene. The CDR3 extends over 16 amino acids. Germline lookup yields CDR1 LNHNV and CDR2 YYDKDF (reference sequence).

This clone was counted a few times. The rearrangement links TRBV19 to TRBJ1-5, with D possibly matching TRBD1 (6 bases). The CDR3 extends over 15 amino acids. The germline V and J ends were trimmed by 6 bases and 0 bases, with 12 bases remaining between them. Germline assignment: CDR1 LNHDA and CDR2 SQIVND (reference sequence). CDR3 DNA: TGTGCCAGTAGGACAACAGGGTATAGCAATCAGCCCCAGCATTTT. Translating it yields CASRTTGYSNQPQHF.

The chain joins TRBV11-3 to TRBJ2-2, with D perhaps TRBD2 (5 bases). CDR3 length: 16 amino acids. V lost 4 bases, J lost 4 bases, and 16 bases lay in between. Per the germline V gene, CDR1 is SGHNT and CDR2 is YENEEA. CDR3 DNA sequence: TGTGCCAGCAGCTCCCAGGAGGCGGTGGGCACCGGGGAGCTGTTTTTT. This encodes CASSSQEAVGTGELFF.

This rearrangement joins TRBV5-1 to TRBJ1-3, with 7 bases that match TRBD1. J gave up 4 bases and V 0 bases, and 10 bases lay outside the gene matches. CDR1 is SGHRS and CDR2 is YFSETQ in the germline V gene. This CDR3 spans 17 amino acids. The CDR3 DNA is TGCGCCAGCAGCTTGGGGCCGGGACAGTCTTCGGGAAACACCATATATTTT. It specifies CASSLGPGQSSGNTIYF.

The chain has TRBV5-6 and TRBJ2-7; 7 bases agree with TRBD1. The V gene's germline CDR1 is SGHDT and CDR2 YYEEEE. The V segment lost 4 bases and the J segment 0 bases; nucleotides outside the gene matches: 4. The CDR3 is made up of 14 amino acids. CDR3 residues: CASSPTGASYEQYF. CDR3 bases: TGTGCCAGCAGCCCCACAGGGGCCTCCTACGAGCAGTACTTC.

V gene TRBV7-5 combines with J gene TRBJ2-7; TRBD2, the D gene given by the table, was not confirmed from the DNA. TRBV7-5 is recorded as a pseudogene. This CDR3 contains 19 residues. CDR3 region: CARTDSGASGTSSSYEQYF. As DNA, the CDR3 is TGTGCCAGAACCGACAGCGGGGCTAGCGGGACATCCAGCTCCTACGAGCAGTACTTC.

The rearrangement uses TRBV7-2 and TRBJ1-6; 9 bases line up with TRBD1. V lost 5 bases and J lost 10; bases outside the gene matches: 9. The CDR3 has 15 residues. Germline lookup yields CDR1 SGHTA and CDR2 FQGNSA. CDR3 loop: CASSVQGAAPSPLHF. DNA of the CDR3: TGTGCCAGCAGCGTACAGGGGGCCGCCCCCTCACCCCTCCACTTT.

The chain uses TRBV13 and TRBJ2-5; D perhaps matches TRBD1 (6 bases). The CDR3 covers 14 residues. Germline V gene lookup returns CDR1 PRHDT and CDR2 FYEKMQ (reference sequence). V dropped 5 bases and J dropped 7 bases, with 17 bases sitting between them. The CDR3 coding sequence is TGTGCCAGCAGCATCACAGGGACCCAGGGGACCCAGTACTTC. It specifies CASSITGTQGTQYF. Complete variable domain (other parts from reference TRBV13 and TRBJ2-5): AAGVIQSPRHLIKEKRETATLKCYPIPRHDTVYWYQQGPGQDPQFLISFYEKMQSDKGSIPDRFSAQQFSDYHSELNMSSLELGDSALYFCASSITGTQGTQYFGPGTRLLVL.

The chain uses TRBV10-2 and TRBJ1-3; 8 nucleotides align to TRBD1. The CDR3 is made up of 14 amino acids. The junction had 4 bases not matched to a gene; V was cut back by 3 bases and J by 6 bases. Germline CDR1 reads WSHSY; CDR2 reads SAAADI. The CDR3 nucleotides are TGCGCCAGCAGTGAAGGACAGGGATTAAACACCATATATTTT. It translates to CASSEGQGLNTIYF.

The chain links TRBV11-2 to TRBJ2-2; tentative D call: TRBD2 (6 bases). The CDR3 totals 16 residues. Between the trimmed V and J ends, which lost 4 bases and 1 base, there was a span of 13 bases. Germline CDR1 SGHAT, CDR2 FQNNGV. The CDR3 sequence is CASSSRRGENTGELFF. DNA of the CDR3: TGTGCCAGCAGCTCCCGGAGGGGAGAGAACACCGGGGAGCTGTTTTTT.

This chain joins TRBV19 and TRBJ1-5; D is perhaps TRBD1 (6 bases). V shed 1 base and J shed 5 bases, with 9 bases lying between them. The CDR3 totals 14 residues. Germline V gene sequence: CDR1 LNHDA, CDR2 SQIVND (reference sequence). CDR3 DNA sequence: TGTGCCAGTAGTATAGTAGGGGGTGATCAGCCCCAGCATTTT. It specifies CASSIVGGDQPQHF. The full variable domain, its missing parts supplied by reference TRBV19 and TRBJ1-5, is DGGITQSPKYLFRKEGQNVTLSCEQNLNHDAMYWYRQDPGQGLRLIYYSQIVNDFQKGDIAEGYSVSREKKESFPLTVTSAQKNPTAFYLCASSIVGGDQPQHFGDGTRLSIL.

This sequence joins TRBV27 and TRBJ2-4; D possibly corresponds to TRBD1 (6 bases). The CDR3 contains 17 residues. The germline gives CDR1 MNHEY, CDR2 SMNVEV (reference sequence). V lost 2 bases to trimming and J lost 0 bases, with 14 bases between them. CDR3 region: CASSLTGQPLAKNIQYF. DNA of the CDR3: TGTGCCAGCAGTTTAACCGGACAGCCACTAGCCAAAAACATTCAGTACTTC.

The chain has TRBV27 and TRBJ2-3, with D possibly TRBD1 on 5 matching bases. CDR3 length equals 15 residues. Germline assignment: CDR1 MNHEY and CDR2 SMNVEV (reference sequence). Trimming shortened V by 7 bases and J by 0 bases, and 14 bases separated the two germline ends. The CDR3 is CASTRAGISTDTQYF. CDR3 coding DNA: TGTGCCAGCACCAGGGCTGGGATAAGCACAGATACGCAGTATTTT.

The rearrangement joins TRBV27 to TRBJ2-7; 7 bases match TRBD1. This CDR3 is 14 amino acids long. The V segment lost 8 bases and the J segment 4 bases; nucleotides outside the gene matches: 11. Per the germline V gene, CDR1 is MNHEY and CDR2 is SMNVEV (reference sequence). The CDR3 is CASGWDRGAYEQYF. The CDR3 DNA follows: TGTGCCAGCGGATGGGACAGAGGGGCTTACGAGCAGTACTTC.

In this sample, this clone turned up once. The V gene is TRBV28, the J gene TRBJ2-5; no clear D. With 3 bases removed from V and 7 bases from J, the gap between germline ends came to 6 bases. The CDR3 is made up of 11 amino acids. Germline loops: CDR1 MDHEN, CDR2 SYDVKM. The CDR3, as DNA: TGTGCCAGCAGTTTCCTAGGGACCCAGTACTTC. Its translation is CASSFLGTQYF. The entire variable domain, with the rest obtained from reference TRBV28 and TRBJ2-5, is as follows: DVKVTQSSRYLVKRTGEKVFLECVQDMDHENMFWYRQDPGLGLRLIYFSYDVKMKEKGDIPEGYSVSREKKERFSLILESASTNQTSMYLCASSFLGTQYFGPGTRLLVL.

The chain employs TRBV5-5 and TRBJ2-4, with D perhaps matching TRBD1 (5 bases). Germline lookup yields CDR1 SGHKS and CDR2 YYEKEE (reference sequence). Trimming cost V 2 bases and J 2 bases, with 11 bases left between them. This CDR3 comprises 15 residues. The chain's CDR3 is CASSLNSGTKNIQYF. In nucleotides, the CDR3 is TGTGCCAGCAGCTTAAACTCAGGGACCAAAAACATTCAGTACTTC.

The gene calls are TRBV15 and TRBJ2-7, with a possible D match to TRBD1 (5 bases). The germline gives CDR1 LNHNV, CDR2 YYDKDF (reference sequence). V lost 0 bases and J lost 6, with 15 bases in between. CDR3 length equals 15 residues. CDR3 bases: TGTGCCACCAGCAGAGATTTAGGGGTGATAGGCGAGCAGTACTTC. Translating gives CATSRDLGVIGEQYF. Together with reference TRBV15 and TRBJ2-7, the CDR3 gives the full variable domain: DAMVIQNPRYQVTQFGKPVTLSCSQTLNHNVMYWYQQKSSQAPKLLFHYYDKDFNNEADTPDNFQSRRPNTSFCFLDIRSPGLGDTAMYLCATSRDLGVIGEQYFGPGTRLTVT.

The V and J genes are TRBV2 and TRBJ2-5, with 7 bases aligning to TRBD2. V lost 11 bases to trimming and J lost 2 bases; unmatched junction nucleotides: 14. The CDR3 length is 15 residues. The germline V gene has CDR1 SNHLY and CDR2 FYNNEI. The CDR3 bases are TGTGCCCGGGGGGTAGCAGGGCGTGGGCAAGAGACCCAGTACTTC. Its protein product is CARGVAGRGQETQYF.

The chain joins TRBV11-3 to TRBJ2-2, with TRBD2 identical over 9 bases. The CDR3 totals 16 residues. V trimming: 4 bases; J trimming: 2 bases; junction bases outside the gene matches: 5. In germline, CDR1 is SGHNT, CDR2 YENEEA. This CDR3 is CASSSGTSRNTGELFF. As DNA, the CDR3 is TGTGCCAGCAGCTCCGGGACTAGCAGAAACACCGGGGAGCTGTTTTTT.

The CDR3 DNA is TGTGCCAGCAGTTTATCAGGCAGGTACTCCTACGAGCAGTACTTC. Translated: CASSLSGRYSYEQYF. The V and J genes are TRBV27 and TRBJ2-7; no definite D call. V lost 0 bases and J 0 bases, leaving 9 bases between the germline ends. The CDR3 length is 15 residues. Germline values: CDR1 MNHEY, CDR2 SMNVEV (reference sequence).

The CDR3 DNA reads TGTGCCAGCTCAAGAGGGCAGCCGAACACTGAAGCTTTCTTT. Residues: CASSRGQPNTEAFF. The chain combines TRBV27 with TRBJ1-1; D remains ambiguous. This CDR3 spans 14 amino acids. Germline V lookup: CDR1 MNHEY, CDR2 SMNVEV (reference sequence). The germline V and J ends were trimmed by 8 bases and 1 base, with 14 bases remaining between them.

The chain has TRBV2 and TRBJ2-1, with D possibly being TRBD2 (6 bases). The ends were cut back, 4 bases at V and 7 bases at J, with 17 bases in the middle. The germline V gene encodes CDR1 SNHLY and CDR2 FYNNEI. The CDR3 is 15 amino acids. The CDR3 DNA sequence: TGTGCCAGCAGTGCCCCCGGGCAGGCGGGAAATGAGCAGTTCTTC. Translating gives CASSAPGQAGNEQFF.